The clone carrying this T cell receptor (beta chain) has more than one count but fewer than ten. The antigen is unknown. TCRdb reprocessed the 5' RACE reads via MiXCR and lists one record per CDR3 protein. This sample has some 1,700,000 distinct CDR3 sequences, with about 31% found just once. The data were obtained in a study of identical twins. This CDR3 region has 13 residues. The germline V gene encodes CDR1 MDHEN and CDR2 SYDVKM. V dropped 8 bases and J dropped 2 bases, with 13 bases sitting between them. Study-level results: Conclusions came from cross-sectional statistical analysis, not from following the same donors. Twins' excess sharing was less marked for out-of-frame beta sequences.

The clonotype comes from a newborn girl in good health. The sequenced sample consisted of cord blood. The rearrangement uses TRBV28 and TRBJ2-7; D not certain. Written as DNA, the CDR3 is TGTGCCAGCGGTTCACCCTATCCCTACGAGCAGTACTTC. Protein product: CASGSPYPYEQYF. Drawing the rest from reference TRBV28 and TRBJ2-7, the complete variable domain is DVKVTQSSRYLVKRTGEKVFLECVQDMDHENMFWYRQDPGLGLRLIYFSYDVKMKEKGDIPEGYSVSREKKERFSLILESASTNQTSMYLCASGSPYPYEQYFGPGTRLTVT.